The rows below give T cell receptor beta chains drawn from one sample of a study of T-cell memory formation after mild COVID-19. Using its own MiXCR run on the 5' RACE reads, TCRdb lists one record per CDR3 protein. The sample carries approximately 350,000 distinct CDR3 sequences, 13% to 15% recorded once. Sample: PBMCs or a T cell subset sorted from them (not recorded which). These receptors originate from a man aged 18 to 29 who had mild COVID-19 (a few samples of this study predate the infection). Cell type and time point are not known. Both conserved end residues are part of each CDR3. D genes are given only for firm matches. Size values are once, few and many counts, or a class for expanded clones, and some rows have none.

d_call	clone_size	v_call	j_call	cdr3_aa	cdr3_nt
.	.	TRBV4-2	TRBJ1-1	CASSTRVSVNTEAFF	TGTGCCAGCAGCACAAGGGTGTCCGTGAACACTGAAGCTTTCTTT
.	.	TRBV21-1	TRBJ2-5	CASSRGGPRPQYF	TGTGCCAGCAGCCGCGGGGGGCCCCGACCCCAGTACTTC
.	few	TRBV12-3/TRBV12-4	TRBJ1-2	CALPFGFGYTF	TGTGCCCTCCCGTTTGGGTTCGGCTACACCTTC
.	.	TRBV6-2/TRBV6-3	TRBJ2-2	CASSRLFTGELFF	TGTGCCAGCAGCCGCCTCTTTACCGGGGAGCTGTTTTTT
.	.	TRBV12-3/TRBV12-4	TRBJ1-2	CASSLPGINGYTF	TGTGCCAGCAGTTTACCAGGGATCAATGGCTACACCTTC
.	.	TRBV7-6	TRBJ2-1	CASSLGGQGYNEQFF	TGTGCCAGCAGCTTAGGTGGGCAGGGATACAATGAGCAGTTCTTC
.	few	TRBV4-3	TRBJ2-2	CASSLERGTGELFF	TGCGCCAGCAGCCTGGAACGGGGCACCGGGGAGCTGTTTTTT
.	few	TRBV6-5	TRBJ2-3	CASFELSTDTQYF	TGTGCCAGCTTCGAGCTTAGCACAGATACGCAGTATTTT
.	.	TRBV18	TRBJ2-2	CASSPGGQRNTGELFF	TGTGCCAGCTCACCCGGGGGACAGAGGAACACCGGGGAGCTGTTTTTT
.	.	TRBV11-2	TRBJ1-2	CASSFSGKWSYGYTF	TGTGCCAGCAGCTTTAGTGGCAAATGGAGCTATGGCTACACCTTC
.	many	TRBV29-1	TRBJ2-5	CSVFRGGQKKTQYF	TGCAGCGTATTCAGGGGAGGGCAGAAAAAGACCCAGTACTTC